This T cell receptor (beta chain) was captured in a study of vaccination effects on CD4 cells after COVID-19 (dated by TCRdb to the early 2020s). The study in broad terms: The ViraFEST assay stimulated PBMC with viral peptide pools and then used TCR sequencing to identify antigen-specific CD4+ T cell clonotypes by expansion. Each participant got two doses of an mRNA SARS-CoV-2 vaccine, either BNT162b2 or mRNA-1273. Over 1.5 million PBMC per well were cultured with around 10 ug/ml peptides in IMDM containing roughly 5% human AB serum, approximately 10 IU/ml IL-2 and gentamicin. The study compared SARS-CoV-2 spike-specific CD4+ TCR repertoires before and after mRNA vaccination in COVID-19 convalescent patients and infection-naive vaccine recipients. Altogether, roughly 10 COVID-19 convalescent patients and a handful of SARS-CoV-2-naive healthy vaccine recipients made up the full study. In the study, cultures from other donors were sequenced using the Oncomine TCR Beta short-read assay on an Illumina iSeq 100.

Trimming at the junction amounts to 2 bases on V and 1 base on J, and the germline ends lie 19 bases apart. Spanning cysteine to phenylalanine, the CDR3 consists of 18 amino acids. Just the 54-base CDR3 DNA is kept, in frame starting at base 1. As encoded in the germline V gene, CDR1 is ENHRY while CDR2 is SYGVKD. Receptors were amplified or captured by the immunoSEQ multiplex PCR assay. TCR beta CDR3 sequencing was performed on DNA from the cultured, isolated CD4+ T cells. The study's processing was this. Non-productive TCR sequences were removed, reads were trimmed to the CDR3 region, and CDR3s of at least 7 amino acids were retained. Antigen-specific clonotypes were identified with the MANAFEST web app by comparing expansion in peptide wells against reference cultures. To count as positive, a clone had to show expansion at FDR<0.05 compared with the reference and with all other wells, an odds ratio above 5, and a frequency above 0.1% in two replicate wells. Cross-reactive clonotypes were defined as significantly expanded in SARS-CoV-2 spike wells and in at least one common cold coronavirus spike condition. CDR3 similarity was assessed by Levenshtein distance with the stringdist R package, and unrooted trees were built with ape in R 3.6.1. The table comes from immuneACCESS by way of TCRdb, which keeps in-frame sequences with V and J called. Part of the clones is missing from these tables; in studies checked, under half for an unresolved V gene and the rest for unknown reasons. V, J and clone size are those of that table, while D and trimming were read from the DNA. This sample comprises 25,000 to 30,000 clones, about 60% of them detected only once. The top ten constitute 9.9% of the sample.

With regard to this clone: What antigen it recognizes has not been identified. No much larger clone is present one base from it, and per-base qualities are unavailable.

What the study reported, not specific to this receptor: Among healthy vaccine recipients, nearly all vaccine-induced clones were SARS-CoV-2 mono-reactive, and only 1 of 255 was cross-reactive with common cold coronaviruses. Only a small number of convalescent patients were included, and no early post-infection timepoints were available, which limited the study. Both infection-induced and vaccine-induced clones contracted markedly at late post-vaccination timepoints, which is consistent with waning T cell responses.

After approximately 11 days of culture, CD4+ T cells were isolated with the EasySep CD4+ T cell isolation kit. None of the healthy vaccine recipients had a prior SARS-CoV-2 infection, which was confirmed by nucleocapsid antibody tests that came back negative both before and after vaccination. Half of the culture medium was replaced with fresh IL-2-containing medium on days 3 and 7. Each peptide stimulation condition was cultured in triplicate wells unless otherwise noted. Using Ficoll-Paque Plus gradient centrifugation, PBMC were separated from whole blood and then either used fresh or cryopreserved at -140C. The QIAamp micro DNA kit was used to extract genomic DNA from the cultured CD4+ T cells.

The receptor was derived from a human donor who received a COVID-19 vaccine. The rearrangement combines TRBV10-3 with TRBJ2-3; TRBD2 is a possible D gene, resting on 5 matching bases. Here the sequenced sample was CD4+ T cells from PBMCs cultured without peptide, taken before COVID-19 vaccination. The DNA is as follows: TGTGCCATCAGTGAGGGGCTAGCCAACCCGAGGGGCACAGATACGCAGTATTTT. Its protein reads: CAISEGLANPRGTDTQYF.